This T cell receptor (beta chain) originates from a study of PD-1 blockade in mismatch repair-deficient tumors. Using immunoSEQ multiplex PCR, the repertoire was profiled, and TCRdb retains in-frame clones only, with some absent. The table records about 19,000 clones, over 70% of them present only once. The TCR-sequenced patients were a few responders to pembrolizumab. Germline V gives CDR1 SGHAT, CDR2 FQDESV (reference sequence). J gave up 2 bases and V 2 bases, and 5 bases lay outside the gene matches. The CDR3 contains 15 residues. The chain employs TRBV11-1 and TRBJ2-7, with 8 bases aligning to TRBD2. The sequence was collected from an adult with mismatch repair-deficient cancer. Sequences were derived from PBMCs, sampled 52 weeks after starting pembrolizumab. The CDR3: CASSLLAGIPYEQYF. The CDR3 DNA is TGTGCCAGCAGCTTACTAGCGGGTATCCCCTACGAGCAGTACTTC.